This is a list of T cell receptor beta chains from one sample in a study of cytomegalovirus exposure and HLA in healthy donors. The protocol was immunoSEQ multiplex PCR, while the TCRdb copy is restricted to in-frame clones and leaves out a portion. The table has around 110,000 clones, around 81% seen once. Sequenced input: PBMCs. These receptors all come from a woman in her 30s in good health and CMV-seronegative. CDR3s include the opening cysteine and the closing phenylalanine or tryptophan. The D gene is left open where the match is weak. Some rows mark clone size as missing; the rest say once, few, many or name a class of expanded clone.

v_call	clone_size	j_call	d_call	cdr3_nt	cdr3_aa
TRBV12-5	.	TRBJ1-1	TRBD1	TGTGCTAGTCTCCTGTCGATCGCCGGGACAGGGGGCGCAGACACTGAAGCTTTCTTT	CASLLSIAGTGGADTEAFF
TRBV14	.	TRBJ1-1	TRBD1	TGTGCCAGCAGCCAGTGGGGACAGTCGAAGAACACTGAAGCTTTCTTT	CASSQWGQSKNTEAFF
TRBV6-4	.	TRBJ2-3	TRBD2	TGTGCCAGCATGACGACTAGCGGGAGTTTTCTTTCAGATACGCAGTATTTT	CASMTTSGSFLSDTQYF
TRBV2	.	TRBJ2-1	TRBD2	TGTGCCAGCAGGGGTACTAGCGGGCCTTACAATGAGCAGTTCTTC	CASRGTSGPYNEQFF
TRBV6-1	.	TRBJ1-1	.	TGTGCCAGCTTGGGCCCCCCCGATTTCTTT	CASLGPPDFF
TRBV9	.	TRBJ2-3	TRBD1	TGTGCCAGGAAAAACCGGGACAGGGTAACAGATACGCAGTATTTT	CARKNRDRVTDTQYF
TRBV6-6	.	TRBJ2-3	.	TGTGCCACCCGGGATACCGGTAGTGGGGCAGATACGCAGTATTTT	CATRDTGSGADTQYF
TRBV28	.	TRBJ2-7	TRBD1	TGTTCCGAACAGGGGGCGGCCTACGAGCAGTACTTC	CSEQGAAYEQYF
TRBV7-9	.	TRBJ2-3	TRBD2	TGTGCCAGCAGCCCGCATTGGGGGACTAGCGGGAGGAGCACAGATACGCAGTATTTT	CASSPHWGTSGRSTDTQYF
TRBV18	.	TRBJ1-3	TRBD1	TGTGCCAGCTCACCAGATACAGGGGACTCTGGAAACACCATATATTTT	CASSPDTGDSGNTIYF
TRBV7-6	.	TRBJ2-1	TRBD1	TGTGCCAGCAGCCTGGGGACAGGATACAATGAGCAGTTCTTC	CASSLGTGYNEQFF
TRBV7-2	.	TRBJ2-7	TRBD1	TGTGCCAGCAGCGCGGACAGGGCAACCCTCTACGAGCAGTACTTC	CASSADRATLYEQYF
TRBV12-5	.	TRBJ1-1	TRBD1	TGTGCTAGTGGTTTGGATCACAGGGGGAATGAAGCTTTCTTT	CASGLDHRGNEAFF
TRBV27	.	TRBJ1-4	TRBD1	TGTGCCAGCAGTCCGGGACAGGGCCTAAATGAAAAACTGTTTTTT	CASSPGQGLNEKLFF
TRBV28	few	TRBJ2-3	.	TGTGCCAGCAGTCTCAGGGAAGCTACGCAGTATTTT	CASSLREATQYF
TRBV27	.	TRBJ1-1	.	TGTGCCAGCAGTTTCTTTTCGAACACTGAAGCTTTCTTT	CASSFFSNTEAFF
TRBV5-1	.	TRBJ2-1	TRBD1	TGCGCCAGCATCCGTTCGGACAGGGGTAATGAGCAGTTCTTC	CASIRSDRGNEQFF
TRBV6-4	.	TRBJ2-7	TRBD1	TGTGCCAGCAGCCGGGACAGTTCTTCCTACGAGCAGTACTTC	CASSRDSSSYEQYF
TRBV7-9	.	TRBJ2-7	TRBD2	TGTGCCAGCAGCTTCCCTAGCGGATCCTACGAGCAGTACTTC	CASSFPSGSYEQYF
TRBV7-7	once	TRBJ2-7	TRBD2	TGTGCCAGCAGCCCCTTGACTAGCGGGTCCTACGAGCAGTACTTC	CASSPLTSGSYEQYF
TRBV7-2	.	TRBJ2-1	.	TGTGCCAGCAGACGATCTGCCGGGACACCTACGGATGAGCAGTTCTTC	CASRRSAGTPTDEQFF
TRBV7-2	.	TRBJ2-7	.	TGTGCCAGCAGCCCCAGGGGCGGGAGCTTGTACGAGCAGTACTTC	CASSPRGGSLYEQYF
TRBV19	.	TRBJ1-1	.	TGTGCCAGTATTCATCAGGGTTCAGGCACTGAAGCTTTCTTT	CASIHQGSGTEAFF
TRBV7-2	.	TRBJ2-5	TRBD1	TGTGCCAGCAGCTCAAGGACAGGGGGAGAGACCCAGTACTTC	CASSSRTGGETQYF
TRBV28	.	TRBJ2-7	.	TGTGCCAGCTCTTTGAGTCGCGAGCAGTACTTC	CASSLSREQYF
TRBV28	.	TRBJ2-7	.	TGTGCCAGCAGTTACGAGCGGGCCTTTTCATCCTACGAGCAGTACTTC	CASSYERAFSSYEQYF
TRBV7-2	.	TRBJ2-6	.	TGTGCCATCTCGGCGGCGGGATCTGGGGCCAACGTCCTGACTTTC	CAISAAGSGANVLTF
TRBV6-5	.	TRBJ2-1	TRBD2	TGTGCCAGCAGTTCGGGACTAGCGGGATACAATGAGCAGTTCTTC	CASSSGLAGYNEQFF
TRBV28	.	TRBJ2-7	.	TGTGCCAGCAGTTCCGACCGGGGTCGTTTGGGGAGCCCCGCGGGTGAGCAGTACTTC	CASSSDRGRLGSPAGEQYF
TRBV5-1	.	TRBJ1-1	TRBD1	TGCGCCAGCAGCACCGGACAGGGAACTGAAGCTTTCTTT	CASSTGQGTEAFF
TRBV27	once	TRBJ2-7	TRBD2	TGTGCCAGCAGGCGGGGGTACTACGAGCAGTACTTC	CASRRGYYEQYF
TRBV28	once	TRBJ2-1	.	TGTGCCAGCACCCAGGGTAGTAATGAGCAGTTCTTC	CASTQGSNEQFF
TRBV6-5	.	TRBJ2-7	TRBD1	TGTGCCAGCAGTTACGGACAGGGGGCCTACGAGCAGTACTTC	CASSYGQGAYEQYF
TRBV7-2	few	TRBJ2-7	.	TGTGCCAGCAGCTCCGATGGGAGAGCACCCTACGAGCAGTACTTC	CASSSDGRAPYEQYF
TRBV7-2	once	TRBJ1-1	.	TGTGCCAGCAGCTTAGCGAGGGCTGAAGCTTTCTTT	CASSLARAEAFF
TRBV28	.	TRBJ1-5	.	TGTGCCAGCAGTAGCGGGTTGCAGCCCCAGCATTTT	CASSSGLQPQHF
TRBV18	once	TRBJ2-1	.	TGTGCCAGCTCACCACCAAAGCGATCAAGCTCCTACAATGAGCAGTTCTTC	CASSPPKRSSSYNEQFF
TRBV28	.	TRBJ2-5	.	TGTGCCAGCAGTTTACGGGAGACCCAGTACTTC	CASSLRETQYF
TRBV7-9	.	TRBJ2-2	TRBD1	TGTGCCAGCAGCAACCGGGACAGAATCACCGGGGAGCTGTTTTTT	CASSNRDRITGELFF
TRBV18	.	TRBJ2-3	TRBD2	TGTGCCAGCTCACGACAGACTCAGGGAGGGACAGATACGCAGTATTTT	CASSRQTQGGTDTQYF
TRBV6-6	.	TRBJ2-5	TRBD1	TGTGCCAGCAGTTCAGGGGGCACGGAGACCCAGTACTTC	CASSSGGTETQYF
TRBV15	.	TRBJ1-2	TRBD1	TGTGCCACCAGCGGGCCCAGGGGGCGATACTATGGCTACACCTTC	CATSGPRGRYYGYTF